Following are 32 T cell receptor beta chains from one sample sequenced in a study of identical twins. Using its own MiXCR run on the 5' RACE reads, TCRdb lists one record per CDR3 protein. Of hundreds of thousands of distinct CDR3 sequences listed, under 9% were seen once; the top ten hold roughly 2.1%. This same sample was also part of a study on yellow fever vaccine responses in identical twins.

Sequenced: memory (CD45RO+) T cells sorted from blood. These receptors originate from a woman between 18 and 29 years old in good health.

The rearrangement uses TRBV12-3 or TRBV12-4 and TRBJ1-6, with D unresolved. With 7 bases removed from V and 9 bases from J, the gap between germline ends came to 13 bases. The CDR3 is 13 residues long. CDR3 nucleotide sequence: TGTGCCAGCAACAGCGGAGAGGGTTCACCCCTCCACTTT. Translated, it gives CASNSGEGSPLHF.

This clonotype has a count of ten or more. The V gene is TRBV7-2, the J gene TRBJ2-4; TRBD2 matches 7 bases. Germline V CDR1 and CDR2: SGHTA, FQGNSA. V lost 4 bases to trimming and J lost 2 bases; unmatched junction nucleotides: 2. The CDR3 spans 14 residues. CDR3: CASSSGGSKNIQYF. The CDR3, as DNA: TGTGCCAGCAGCTCGGGAGGATCCAAAAACATTCAGTACTTC.

The genes are TRBV25-1 and TRBJ2-2, with 7 positions matching TRBD2. CDR1 is MGHDK, CDR2 SYGVNS, per germline. The CDR3 spans 16 residues. V shed 1 base, J shed 3 bases, and the junction held 5 bases outside the gene matches. The CDR3 sequence: CASSESPGRDTGELFF. The CDR3 region has the DNA TGTGCCAGCAGTGAATCCCCAGGGAGGGACACCGGGGAGCTGTTTTTT.

This clonotype was seen many times. V is TRBV5-1 and J is TRBJ2-2; D is unresolved. Germline loops: CDR1 SGHRS, CDR2 YFSETQ. The CDR3 runs 12 residues. Trimming took 1 base from V and 9 from J, leaving 7 bases between them. CDR3: CASSLTGRELFF. The CDR3 nucleotides read TGCGCCAGCAGCTTGACTGGCCGGGAGCTGTTTTTT.

This clonotype occurred a few times. J is TRBJ2-1 and V is TRBV11-2, with 14 bases matching TRBD2. CDR1 and CDR2 from the germline V gene are SGHAT and FQNNGV. V lost 7 bases to trimming and J lost 6 bases; unmatched junction nucleotides: 2. This CDR3 has 14 amino acids. CDR3: CASKGTSGSNEQFF. In DNA form, the CDR3 reads TGTGCCAGCAAAGGGACTAGCGGGAGCAATGAGCAGTTCTTC.

This clonotype occurred many times. The rearrangement joins TRBV10-3 to TRBJ1-2, with unresolved D. Per the germline V gene, CDR1 is ENHRY and CDR2 is SYGVKD. Trimming pared 2 bases from V and 3 bases from J, leaving 10 bases between. The CDR3 covers 14 residues. The CDR3 DNA sequence: TGTGCCATCAGTGAGCACTTATCGGACTATGGCTACACCTTC. Protein product: CAISEHLSDYGYTF.

This clonotype was seen only a few times. The chain employs TRBV6-1 and TRBJ1-1; TRBD1 might be the D (5 bases). From germline, CDR1 is MNHNS and CDR2 SASEGT. Trimming removed 5 bases from V and 9 bases from J, with 16 bases in between. This CDR3 is 13 amino acids long. Here the CDR3 reads CASSKVQGDKAFF. In DNA form, the CDR3 reads TGTGCCAGCAGTAAGGTTCAGGGTGATAAAGCTTTCTTT.

In its sample, this clonotype was seen many times. This sequence joins TRBV6-5 and TRBJ2-4; TRBD2 agrees at 11 bases. The CDR3 consists of 16 residues. V lost 4 bases, J lost 6 bases, and 8 bases stayed unmatched. In germline, CDR1 is MNHEY, CDR2 SVGAGI. Here the CDR3 reads CASSSTSGSLGNIQYF. The CDR3 nucleotides read TGTGCCAGCAGTTCTACTAGCGGGAGTCTAGGAAACATTCAGTACTTC.

In its sample, this clonotype was seen many times. Written as DNA, the CDR3 is TGTGCCAGCAGCTCACTCTTAGGGGAAGCTTTCTTT. This codes for CASSSLLGEAFF. J is TRBJ1-1 and V is TRBV9; D not certain. Germline CDR1 is SGDLS and CDR2 is YYNGEE. The CDR3 spans 12 residues. The V end was cut by 4 bases, the J end by 8 bases, with 12 bases between.

This clonotype was detected many times. The J gene is TRBJ2-2, the V gene TRBV28; D remains unclear. Germline CDR1 reads MDHEN; CDR2 reads SYDVKM. Trimming left V 2 bases short and J 0 bases short, with 10 bases between. The CDR3 is made up of 16 amino acids. The CDR3 DNA is TGTGCCAGCAGTTTAAAAGCGTTCGCGAACACCGGGGAGCTGTTTTTT. Its protein is CASSLKAFANTGELFF. The whole variable domain, filled in from reference TRBV28 and TRBJ2-2, reads DVKVTQSSRYLVKRTGEKVFLECVQDMDHENMFWYRQDPGLGLRLIYFSYDVKMKEKGDIPEGYSVSREKKERFSLILESASTNQTSMYLCASSLKAFANTGELFFGEGSRLTVL.

This clonotype has a count of ten or more. The gene calls are TRBV29-1 and TRBJ2-5, with 7 bases lining up with TRBD1. V was pared by 5 bases and J by 2 bases, with 14 bases of the junction left unmatched. Germline CDR1 SQVTM, CDR2 ANQGSEA. This CDR3 region has 16 residues. The CDR3 protein is CSVRRGGAENQETQYF. CDR3 nucleotides: TGCAGCGTTAGGCGAGGGGGCGCAGAGAATCAAGAGACCCAGTACTTC. The full variable domain, in which reference TRBV29-1 and TRBJ2-5 provide the parts outside the CDR3, is SAVISQKPSRDICQRGTSLTIQCQVDSQVTMMFWYRQQPGQSLTLIATANQGSEATYESGFVIDKFPISRPNLTFSTLTVSNMSPEDSSIYLCSVRRGGAENQETQYFGPGTRLLVL.

CDR3 amino acids: CASSTYRGRGYNEQFF. The CDR3 DNA sequence: TGTGCCAGCAGCACCTACAGGGGCCGAGGTTACAATGAGCAGTTCTTC. This chain connects TRBV7-9 to TRBJ2-1; 7 bases agree with TRBD1. The CDR3 runs to 16 residues. The germline CDR1 and CDR2 sequences are SEHNR and FQNEAQ (reference sequence). V gave up 5 bases and J gave up 4 bases; unmatched junction bases: 11.

This clonotype occurred many times. The J gene is TRBJ2-1, the V gene TRBV5-1; 7 bases are a match to TRBD1. This CDR3 contains 15 residues. V gave up 1 base and J gave up 8 bases; unmatched junction bases: 9. Germline CDR1 is SGHRS and CDR2 is YFSETQ. For the CDR3, the DNA is TGCGCCAGCAGCTTGATCGGGACAGCCGTTGATGAGCAGTTCTTC. Its protein product is CASSLIGTAVDEQFF.

This clonotype came up many times. The chain has TRBV5-1 and TRBJ2-3; possibly TRBD2 for D (6 bases). Per the germline V gene, CDR1 is SGHRS and CDR2 is YFSETQ. The CDR3 sequence is 12 residues long. V lost 0 bases and J lost 10, with 9 bases in between. CDR3 residues: CASSLARGPQYF. CDR3 nucleotide sequence: TGCGCCAGCAGCTTGGCGCGGGGTCCGCAGTATTTT.

This clonotype was observed at least ten times. This sequence joins TRBV12-3 or TRBV12-4 and TRBJ2-3, with unresolved D. With 10 bases removed from V and 4 bases from J, the gap between germline ends came to 12 bases. CDR3 length equals 12 residues. The CDR3 protein is CATSLSSDTQYF. The CDR3 DNA is TGTGCCACCTCCTTGTCGTCAGATACGCAGTATTTT.

V is TRBV7-9 and J is TRBJ1-4; D gene uncertain. Germline values: CDR1 SEHNR, CDR2 FQNEAQ (reference sequence). Trimming removed 7 bases at V and 0 bases at J, with 9 bases between. This CDR3 region has 14 residues. The CDR3 DNA reads as TGTGCCAGCATGAAGGGATCAACTAATGAAAAACTGTTTTTT. As protein: CASMKGSTNEKLFF.

This clonotype occurred many times. The genes are TRBV3-1 and TRBJ2-1, with 9 bases aligning to TRBD2. CDR3 size: 17 residues. Per germline, CDR1 LGHDT and CDR2 YNNKEL (reference sequence). The V and J ends lost 4 bases and 6 bases, in that order; junction bases with no gene match: 13. The CDR3 DNA reads as TGTGCCAGCAGCCTCGGTGGGCGGGAGGGCGTCTTCAATGAGCAGTTCTTC. Translation: CASSLGGREGVFNEQFF.

There are a few counts of this clonotype. For the CDR3, the DNA is TGTGCCACCAGTGATCGGGGGGTGAATACGCAGTATTTT. It translates to CATSDRGVNTQYF. This chain connects TRBV24-1 to TRBJ2-3; 7 bases align to TRBD2. The J segment lost 7 bases and the V segment lost 3 bases, leaving 3 bases of the junction unmatched. CDR3 size: 13 residues. Germline loops: CDR1 KGHDR, CDR2 SFDVKD.

The chain recombines TRBV6-5 with TRBJ2-7; D is unresolved. Deletions cut 2 bases from V and 1 base from J, with 9 bases between. Germline V gene sequence: CDR1 MNHEY, CDR2 SVGAGI. The CDR3 totals 14 residues. CDR3 in DNA: TGTGCCAGCAGTTACAGGGCCCAGTCCTACGAGCAGTACTTC. This gives the protein CASSYRAQSYEQYF.

This clonotype was seen at least ten times. The chain combines TRBV7-6 with TRBJ2-1; maybe TRBD2 (6 bases). Trimming stripped 5 bases from V and 6 bases from J, with 17 bases between. There are 15 residues in the CDR3. CDR1 and CDR2 from the germline V gene are SGHVS and FNYEAQ. The CDR3 spells CASSLAAGVSNEQFF. The CDR3 nucleotides are TGTGCCAGCAGCCTCGCAGCGGGTGTATCCAATGAGCAGTTCTTC.

The J gene is TRBJ2-7, the V gene TRBV20-1; maybe TRBD2 (5 bases). Trimming cost V 6 bases and J 3 bases, with 15 bases left between them. Germline CDR1 is DFQATT and CDR2 is SNEGSKA (reference sequence). The CDR3 is made up of 13 amino acids. CDR3 in amino acids: CSAVTGFNYEQYF. The CDR3 nucleotides are TGCAGTGCCGTCACGGGGTTCAACTACGAGCAGTACTTC.

V gene TRBV19 combines with J gene TRBJ2-5, with 9 bases fitting TRBD1. Trimming removed 3 bases from V and 4 bases from J; junction bases left unmatched: 12. The CDR3 extends over 17 amino acids. The V gene's germline CDR1 is LNHDA and CDR2 SQIVND (reference sequence). In DNA form, the CDR3 reads TGTGCCAGTAGTATCACCGTGGGACAGGGTGTGGGAGAGACCCAGTACTTC. This codes for CASSITVGQGVGETQYF.

J is TRBJ2-7 and V is TRBV18; 8 bases map to TRBD1. This CDR3 region has 15 residues. Germline V gene lookup returns CDR1 KGHSH and CDR2 LQKENI. V gave up 7 bases and J gave up 3 bases; unmatched junction bases: 11. The CDR3 loop is CASFSSRGTGYEQYV. The CDR3 nucleotides are TGTGCCAGCTTTTCATCAAGGGGGACAGGCTACGAGCAGTACGTC.

This clonotype was observed a handful of times. V is TRBV2 and J is TRBJ2-3, with no clear D. The V and J ends lost 3 bases and 6 bases respectively, with 7 bases between them. The CDR3 loop spans 12 amino acids. Germline V CDR1 and CDR2: SNHLY, FYNNEI. The CDR3 DNA sequence: TGTGCCAGCAGTGAGAATGAGGATACGCAGTATTTT. Its protein product is CASSENEDTQYF.

At least ten counts were recorded for this clonotype. The rearrangement joins TRBV20-1 to TRBJ2-7, with D perhaps TRBD1 (6 bases). The CDR3 runs to 12 residues. Trimming removed 1 base from V and 4 bases from J, with 8 bases in between. CDR1 and CDR2 from the germline V gene are DFQATT and SNEGSKA (reference sequence). The CDR3 loop reads CSARAQGYEQYV. The CDR3 region has the DNA TGCAGTGCTAGAGCACAGGGTTACGAGCAGTACGTC.

This clonotype was seen more than once but under ten times. This chain links TRBV20-1 with TRBJ2-1; the match to TRBD2 covers 10 bases. The CDR3 consists of 17 residues. The V gene end was trimmed by 3 bases and the J gene end by 2 bases; junction bases not matched to a gene: 10. Germline V gene data show CDR1 as DFQATT and CDR2 as SNEGSKA (reference sequence). The CDR3 DNA follows: TGCAGTGCTAGGGACGTAGCGGGGGGCGGGACCTACAATGAGCAGTTCTTC. Its protein product is CSARDVAGGGTYNEQFF.

This clonotype was observed a few times. The chain recombines TRBV6-1 with TRBJ2-7, with TRBD1 as a possible D gene (6 bases). Per the germline V gene, CDR1 is MNHNS and CDR2 is SASEGT. The CDR3 extends over 13 amino acids. V was pared by 6 bases and J by 3 bases, with 12 bases between. The CDR3 sequence is CASRTQGIYEQYV. CDR3 DNA sequence: TGTGCCAGCAGAACACAGGGAATCTACGAGCAGTACGTC.

The sample holds many counts of this clonotype. The chain has TRBV11-3 and TRBJ2-1; 7 bases fit TRBD2. The V and J ends lost 1 base and 6 bases, in that order; junction bases with no gene match: 0. In germline, CDR1 is SGHNT, CDR2 YENEEA. The length of the CDR3 is 13 residues. The CDR3, as DNA: TGTGCCAGCAGCTTAGCGGGGGGCAATGAGCAGTTCTTC. Its translation: CASSLAGGNEQFF.

In its sample, this clonotype was seen many times. The rearrangement links TRBV20-1 to TRBJ2-1; 11 nucleotides agree with TRBD2. Germline CDR1 and CDR2: DFQATT and SNEGSKA (reference sequence). The V and J ends lost 3 bases and 9 bases, in that order; junction bases with no gene match: 7. The CDR3 is 14 residues long. This chain's CDR3 is CSASTSGSNGEQFF. Here the CDR3 DNA reads TGCAGTGCTAGTACTAGCGGGAGTAATGGTGAGCAGTTCTTC.

This clonotype was detected ten times or more. The rearrangement links TRBV5-8 to TRBJ1-4; 7 positions agree with TRBD1. This CDR3 has 18 residues. J lost 8 bases, V lost 2 bases, and 18 bases had no gene match. CDR1 is SGHTS, CDR2 YDEGEE, per germline. CDR3 coding DNA: TGTGCCAGCAGCTTTAGTCCCGACAGGGTCGGGGTAGACGAAAAACTGTTTTTT. This translates into CASSFSPDRVGVDEKLFF.

V gene TRBV6-1 combines with J gene TRBJ2-7; TRBD2 agrees at 13 bases. The V gene end was trimmed by 5 bases and the J gene end by 3 bases; junction bases not matched to a gene: 4. The germline V gene has CDR1 MNHNS and CDR2 SASEGT. The CDR3 is 15 amino acids. For the CDR3, the DNA is TGTGCCAGCAGTCCGAGGACTAGCGGGGGCTACGAGCAGTACTTC. The encoded protein is CASSPRTSGGYEQYF.

In this sample, this clonotype turned up many times. The J gene is TRBJ2-1, the V gene TRBV11-2; 7 nucleotides match TRBD1. Germline CDR1 reads SGHAT; CDR2 reads FQNNGV. The CDR3 is made up of 16 amino acids. The junction had 9 bases not matched to a gene; V was cut back by 6 bases and J by 1 base. The CDR3 spells CASRLQQGWSYNEQFF. DNA of the CDR3: TGTGCCAGCAGGCTTCAACAGGGGTGGTCCTACAATGAGCAGTTCTTC.